This T cell receptor (beta chain) was identified in a study of PD-1 blockade in classical Hodgkin lymphoma (TCRdb year 2020). Regarding the research as a whole: Nivolumab dosing was 3 mg/kg intravenously every 2 weeks, continuing until either disease progression or unacceptable toxicity. The study used TCR beta sequencing and CyTOF to define a peripheral blood immune signature of response to PD-1 blockade in classical Hodgkin lymphoma.

What the time point label conveys for this sample: cycle 4 day 1 (C4D1), after less than 7 weeks of nivolumab. Relapse after autologous stem cell transplantation had occurred in all trial patients, and cohorts A, B and C were distinguished by prior brentuximab vedotin exposure. The trial cohort was composed of about 60 patients with relapsed/refractory classical Hodgkin lymphoma, for whom complete response, partial response or progressive disease was recorded as best overall response. Trial patients were treated with single-agent nivolumab in the multi-cohort phase II CheckMate 205 trial. An independent review committee assessed best overall response using the 2007 International Working Group response criteria. Trial PBMCs were collected immediately before nivolumab initiation (C1D1) and during therapy at cycle 2 day 1 and cycle 4 day 1. After peripheral blood was drawn into 8 mL Vacutainer Cell Preparation Tubes, PBMCs were isolated by centrifugation and then cryopreserved.

Compared with germline, V lacks 6 bases and J lacks 6 bases; bases without a gene match: 14. CDR1 and CDR2 are drawn from the germline V gene: MNHEY, SVGAGI. The CDR3 contains 15 residues, cysteine and phenylalanine counted. The only DNA kept is the CDR3, 45 bases in frame from the first base. The paper's findings and limits, for the study overall: Newly diagnosed patients were reported to have lower baseline TCR diversity than healthy donors, and relapsed/refractory patients were reported to have lower baseline TCR diversity still. Lower diversity was seen in patients whose nivolumab began less than 1 year after ASCT, and these patients were left out of later analyses so that immune reconstitution would not confound the results. By C4D1, a significant rise was seen in CD4+ TCR diversity but not in CD8+ TCR diversity (p=0.0027 vs p=0.16), and the rise was most apparent among complete responders (p=0.02). The study covered only a single clinical trial cohort, and the causes of the repertoire differences, possibly disease activity or prior therapy, were still not defined. Among trial patients, those achieving complete response had baseline diversity similar to that of newly diagnosed patients, while diversity was significantly lower in partial responders and progressors.

Genomic DNA was isolated using the Qiagen DNeasy kit from unsorted PBMCs as well as from negatively selected CD4+ and CD8+ fractions. TCR beta CDR3 regions were amplified by immunoSEQ multiplex PCR using primers annealing to V and J segments. Amplification bias was minimized using a synthetic immune receptor repertoire, and residual bias was removed computationally after sequencing. In the original analysis: Custom Python scripts were used to quantify repertoire diversity as the Shannon entropy index. Unsorted, CD4+ and CD8+ repertoires were examined separately, except in combined analyses, for which CD4+ and CD8+ sequences were merged in silico. A clone counted as expanded when the clone's frequency after treatment rose at least 2-fold relative to C1D1, and clones undetected at baseline were given a pseudocount of 0.5. Clones with 0 or 1 copy at C1D1 were classified as singleton clones, and clones with 2 or more copies were classified as non-singleton clones. Clones expanded in unsorted samples were labelled as CD4+, CD8+ or unknown by matching protein sequences in sorted samples from the same patient. Diversity changes from C1D1 to C4D1 were tested in paired samples using Wilcoxon tests. The immuneACCESS repertoire file appears here via TCRdb, limited to in-frame rearrangements. These files lack a portion of the clones; in checked studies, under half of the deficit traces to unresolved V genes, and the cause of the others is not known. That table is the source of V, J and clone size, and D and trimming were worked out from the DNA. The sample records fewer than 95,000 clones, approximately 83% of which are singletons. About 17% of the sample belongs to the ten largest clones.

As regards this clone: The antigen this receptor binds is unknown. No base quality values were provided; no much bigger clone lies one nucleotide off.

The material was peripheral blood mononuclear cells (PBMCs), obtained before the fourth cycle of nivolumab. The receptor was derived from a human donor with classical Hodgkin lymphoma. The chain was built from TRBV6-5 and TRBJ2-7; 7 bases in the middle match TRBD1. The CDR3 reads as follows: CASSTTGTAIGEQYF. The nucleotide sequence reads as follows: TGTGCCAGCAGCACTACCGGGACAGCTATTGGCGAGCAGTACTTC.